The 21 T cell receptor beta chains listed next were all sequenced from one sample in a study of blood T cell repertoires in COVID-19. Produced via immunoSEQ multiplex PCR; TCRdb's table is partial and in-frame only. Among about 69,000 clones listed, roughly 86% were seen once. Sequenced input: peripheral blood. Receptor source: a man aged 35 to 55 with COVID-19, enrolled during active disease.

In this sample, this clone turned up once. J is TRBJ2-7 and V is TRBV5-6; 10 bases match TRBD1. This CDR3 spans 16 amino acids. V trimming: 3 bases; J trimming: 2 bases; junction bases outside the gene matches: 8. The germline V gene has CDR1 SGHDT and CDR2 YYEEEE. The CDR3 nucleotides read TGTGCCAGCAGCTCAGGCTCCGGGACAGGGGCCTACGAGCAGTACTTC. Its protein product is CASSSGSGTGAYEQYF.

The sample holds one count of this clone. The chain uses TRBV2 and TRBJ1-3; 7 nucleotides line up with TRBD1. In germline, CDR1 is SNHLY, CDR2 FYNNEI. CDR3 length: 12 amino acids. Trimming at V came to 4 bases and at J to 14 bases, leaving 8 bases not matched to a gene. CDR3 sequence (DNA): TGTGCCAGCAGTGGCTCGGGACAGCTACTATATTTT. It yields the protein CASSGSGQLLYF. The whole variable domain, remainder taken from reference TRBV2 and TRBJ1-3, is EPEVTQTPSHQVTQMGQEVILRCVPISNHLYFYWYRQILGQKVEFLVSFYNNEISEKSEIFDDQFSVERPDGSNFTLKIRSTKLEDSAMYFCASSGSGQLLYFGEGSWLTVV.

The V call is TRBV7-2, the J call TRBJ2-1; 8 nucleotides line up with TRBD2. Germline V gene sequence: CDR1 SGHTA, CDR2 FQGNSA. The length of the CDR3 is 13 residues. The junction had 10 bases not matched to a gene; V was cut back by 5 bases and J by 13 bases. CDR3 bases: TGTGCCAGCAGCGCCGGGACTAGGGGGAGACAGTTCTTC. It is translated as CASSAGTRGRQFF.

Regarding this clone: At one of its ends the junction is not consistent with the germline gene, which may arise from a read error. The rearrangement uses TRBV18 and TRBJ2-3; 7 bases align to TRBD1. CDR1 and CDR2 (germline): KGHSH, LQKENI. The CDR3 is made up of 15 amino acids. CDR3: CASSPRQGSTDTQYF. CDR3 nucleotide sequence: TGTGCCAGCTCACCCCGACAGGGAAGCACCGATACGCAGTATTTT.

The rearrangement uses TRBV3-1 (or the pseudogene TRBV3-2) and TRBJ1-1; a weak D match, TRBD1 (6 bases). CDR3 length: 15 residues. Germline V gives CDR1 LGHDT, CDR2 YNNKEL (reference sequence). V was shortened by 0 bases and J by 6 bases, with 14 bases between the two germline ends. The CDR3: CASSQEREGGPEAFF. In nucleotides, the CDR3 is TGTGCCAGCAGCCAAGAGAGGGAGGGGGGCCCTGAAGCTTTCTTT.

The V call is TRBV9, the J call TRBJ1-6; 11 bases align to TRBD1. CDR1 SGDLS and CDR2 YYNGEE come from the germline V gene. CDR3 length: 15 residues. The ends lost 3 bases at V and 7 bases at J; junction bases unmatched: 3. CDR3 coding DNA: TGTGCCAGCAGCGACGGGGACAGGGGGAATTCACCCCTCCACTTT. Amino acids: CASSDGDRGNSPLHF.

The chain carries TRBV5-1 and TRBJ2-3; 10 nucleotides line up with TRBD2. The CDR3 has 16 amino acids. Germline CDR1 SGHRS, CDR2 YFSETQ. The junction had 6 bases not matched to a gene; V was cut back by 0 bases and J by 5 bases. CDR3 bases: TGCGCCAGCAGCTTGGATAGCGGGGGGTACGGAGATACGCAGTATTTT. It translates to CASSLDSGGYGDTQYF.

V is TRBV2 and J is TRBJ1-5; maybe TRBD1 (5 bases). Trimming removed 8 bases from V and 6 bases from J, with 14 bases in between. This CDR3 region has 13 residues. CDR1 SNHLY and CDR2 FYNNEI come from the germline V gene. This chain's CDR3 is CASGQGGGQPQHF. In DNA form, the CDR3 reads TGTGCCAGCGGCCAGGGTGGCGGTCAGCCCCAGCATTTT.

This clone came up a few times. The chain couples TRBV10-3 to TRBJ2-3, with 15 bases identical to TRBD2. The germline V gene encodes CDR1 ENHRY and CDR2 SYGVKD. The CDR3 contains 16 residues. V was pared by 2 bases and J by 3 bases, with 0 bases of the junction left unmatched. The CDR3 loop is CAISEGTSGRTDTQYF. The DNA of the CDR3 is TGTGCCATCAGTGAGGGGACTAGCGGGAGGACAGATACGCAGTATTTT.

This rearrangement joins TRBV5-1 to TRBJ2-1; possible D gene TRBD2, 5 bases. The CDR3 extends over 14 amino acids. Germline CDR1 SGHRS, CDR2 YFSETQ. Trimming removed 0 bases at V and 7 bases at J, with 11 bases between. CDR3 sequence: CASSLEDPGNEQFF. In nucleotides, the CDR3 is TGCGCCAGCAGCTTGGAGGATCCGGGGAATGAGCAGTTCTTC.

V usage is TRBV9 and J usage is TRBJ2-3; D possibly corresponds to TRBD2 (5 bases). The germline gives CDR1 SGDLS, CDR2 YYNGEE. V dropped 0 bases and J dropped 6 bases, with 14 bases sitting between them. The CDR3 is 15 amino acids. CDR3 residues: CASSVGSASRDTQYF. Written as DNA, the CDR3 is TGTGCCAGCAGCGTAGGTTCGGCTAGCCGGGATACGCAGTATTTT.

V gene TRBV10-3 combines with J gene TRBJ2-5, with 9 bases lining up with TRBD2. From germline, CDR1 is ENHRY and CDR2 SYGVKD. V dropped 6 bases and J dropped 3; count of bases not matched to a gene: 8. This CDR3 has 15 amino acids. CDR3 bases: TGTGCCATCAGCTCGCGGGGGGGTGGTGAAGAGACCCAGTACTTC. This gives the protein CAISSRGGGEETQYF.

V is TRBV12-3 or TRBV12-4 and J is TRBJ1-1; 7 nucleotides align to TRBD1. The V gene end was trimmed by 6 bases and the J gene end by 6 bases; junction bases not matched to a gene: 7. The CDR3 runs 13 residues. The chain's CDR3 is CASRATGTAEAFF. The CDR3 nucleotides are TGTGCCAGCAGGGCGACAGGGACCGCTGAAGCTTTCTTT.

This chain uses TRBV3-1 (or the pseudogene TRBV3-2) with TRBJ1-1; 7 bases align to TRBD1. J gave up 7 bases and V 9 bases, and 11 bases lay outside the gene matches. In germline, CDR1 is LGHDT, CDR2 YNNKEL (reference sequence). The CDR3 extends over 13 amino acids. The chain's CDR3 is CASTAGGLDEAFF. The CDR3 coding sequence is TGTGCCAGTACTGCAGGGGGTCTTGATGAAGCTTTCTTT.

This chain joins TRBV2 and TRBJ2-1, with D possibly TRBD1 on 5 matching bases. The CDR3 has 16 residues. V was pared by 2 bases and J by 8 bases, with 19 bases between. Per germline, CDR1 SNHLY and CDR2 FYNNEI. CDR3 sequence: CASSEKEQEVGHEQFF. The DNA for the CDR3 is TGTGCCAGCAGTGAAAAGGAACAGGAAGTCGGCCATGAGCAGTTCTTC.

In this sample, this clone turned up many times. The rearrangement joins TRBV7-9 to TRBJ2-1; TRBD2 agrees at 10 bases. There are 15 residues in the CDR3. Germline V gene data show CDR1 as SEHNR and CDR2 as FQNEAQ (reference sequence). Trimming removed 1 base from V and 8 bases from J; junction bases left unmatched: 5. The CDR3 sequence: CASSLGAGGQDEQFF. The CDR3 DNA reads TGTGCCAGCAGCTTAGGAGCGGGGGGGCAAGATGAGCAGTTCTTC.

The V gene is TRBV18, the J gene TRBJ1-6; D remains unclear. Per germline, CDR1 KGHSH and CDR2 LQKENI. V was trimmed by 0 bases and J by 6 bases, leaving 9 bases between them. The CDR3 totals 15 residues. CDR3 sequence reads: CASSPPGGSNSPLHF. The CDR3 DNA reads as TGTGCCAGCTCACCACCAGGAGGGAGTAATTCACCCCTCCACTTT.

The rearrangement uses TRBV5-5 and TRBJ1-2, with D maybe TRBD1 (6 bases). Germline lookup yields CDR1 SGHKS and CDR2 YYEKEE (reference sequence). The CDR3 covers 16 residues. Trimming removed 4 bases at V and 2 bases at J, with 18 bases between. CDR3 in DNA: TGTGCCAGCAGCCTGTACTCTACAGGGTTGAACTATGGCTACACCTTC. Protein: CASSLYSTGLNYGYTF.

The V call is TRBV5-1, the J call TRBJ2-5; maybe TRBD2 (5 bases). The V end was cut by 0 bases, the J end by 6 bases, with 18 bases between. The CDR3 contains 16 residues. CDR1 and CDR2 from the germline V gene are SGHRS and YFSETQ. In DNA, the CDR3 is TGCGCCAGCAGCTTGGAGGGCCCACCTAGCCTCCAGACCCAGTACTTC. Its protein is CASSLEGPPSLQTQYF.

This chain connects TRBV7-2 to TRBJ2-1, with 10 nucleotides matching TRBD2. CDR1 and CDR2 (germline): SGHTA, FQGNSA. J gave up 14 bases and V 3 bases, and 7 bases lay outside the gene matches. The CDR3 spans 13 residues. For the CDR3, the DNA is TGTGCCAGCAGCTTCATGGCAGCGGGGGGGGAGTTCTTC. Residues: CASSFMAAGGEFF. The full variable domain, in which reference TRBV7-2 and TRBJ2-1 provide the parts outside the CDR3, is GAGVSQSPSNKVTEKGKDVELRCDPISGHTALYWYRQSLGQGLEFLIYFQGNSAPDKSGLPSDRFSAERTGGSVSTLTIQRTQQEDSAVYLCASSFMAAGGEFFGPGTRLTVL.

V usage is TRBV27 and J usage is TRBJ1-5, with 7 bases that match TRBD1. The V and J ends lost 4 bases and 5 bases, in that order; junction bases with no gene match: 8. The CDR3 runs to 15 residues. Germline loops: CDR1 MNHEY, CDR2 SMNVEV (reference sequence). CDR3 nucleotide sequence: TGTGCCAGCAGTTCCCGGGACAGTAATTATCAGCCCCAGCATTTT. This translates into CASSSRDSNYQPQHF.